This is a list of T cell receptor beta chains from one sample in a study of T cell changes during pregnancy in multiple sclerosis. Produced via immunoSEQ multiplex PCR; TCRdb's table is partial and in-frame only. The repertoire holds around 20,000 clones, with more than 70% as singletons. Sequences were derived from CD8+ T cells from peripheral blood mononuclear cells, sampled after pregnancy. The receptors were sampled from a female donor with multiple sclerosis, enrolled in a pregnancy study. Both conserved end residues are part of each CDR3. The D gene is left open where the match is weak. A row's size may be missing; if present it is once, few, many or a size class.

J gene: TRBJ1-1
D gene: -
clone size: -
V gene: TRBV7-9
CDR3 DNA: TGTGCCAGCCGTGACGGGGGACTGAACACTGAAGCTTTCTTT
CDR3 protein: CASRDGGLNTEAFF

J gene: TRBJ2-7
D gene: -
clone size: -
V gene: TRBV4-3
CDR3 DNA: TGCGCCAGCAGCCAAGATGGACAATCGAGTTACGAGCAGTACTTC
CDR3 protein: CASSQDGQSSYEQYF

J gene: TRBJ1-6
D gene: -
clone size: -
V gene: TRBV5-6
CDR3 DNA: TGTGCCAGCAGCTTGGAAGGCGAGGAGAATTCACCCCTCCACTTT
CDR3 protein: CASSLEGEENSPLHF

J gene: TRBJ2-7
D gene: -
clone size: -
V gene: TRBV27
CDR3 DNA: TGTGCCAGCAGTTTGCAGACTAGTCCGAGCTACTACGAGCAGTACTTC
CDR3 protein: CASSLQTSPSYYEQYF

J gene: TRBJ2-2
D gene: TRBD2
clone size: -
V gene: TRBV27
CDR3 DNA: TGTGCCAGCACCACATTCCGAATGGGACTAGCGGGAGAAAACACCGGGGAGCTGTTTTTT
CDR3 protein: CASTTFRMGLAGENTGELFF

J gene: TRBJ1-1
D gene: -
clone size: -
V gene: TRBV5-1
CDR3 DNA: TGCGCCAGCAGCTTCGGCGGAAGGACTGAAGCTTTCTTT
CDR3 protein: CASSFGGRTEAFF

J gene: TRBJ1-5
D gene: -
clone size: -
V gene: TRBV6-4
CDR3 DNA: TGTGCCAGCAGTGAAAACAACAATCAGCCCCAGCATTTT
CDR3 protein: CASSENNNQPQHF

J gene: TRBJ1-5
D gene: TRBD1
clone size: -
V gene: TRBV27
CDR3 DNA: TGTGCCAGCAGTTCGCTGCAGGGGGCCAGCAATCAGCCCCAGCATTTT
CDR3 protein: CASSSLQGASNQPQHF

J gene: TRBJ2-7
D gene: -
clone size: -
V gene: TRBV27
CDR3 DNA: TGTGCCAGCGGTAGCGGCGTCGAGGCCGAGCAGTACTTC
CDR3 protein: CASGSGVEAEQYF

J gene: TRBJ2-2
D gene: TRBD1
clone size: -
V gene: TRBV29-1
CDR3 DNA: TGCAGCTCCGGGACAGGGGAGGACGGGGAGCTGTTTTTT
CDR3 protein: CSSGTGEDGELFF

J gene: TRBJ2-7
D gene: TRBD2
clone size: -
V gene: TRBV19
CDR3 DNA: TGTGCCAGTAGTATAGGCCAAGCGGGGGGAAACCCCTACGAGCAGTACTTC
CDR3 protein: CASSIGQAGGNPYEQYF

J gene: TRBJ2-3
D gene: -
clone size: -
V gene: TRBV12-1
CDR3 DNA: TGTGCCAGCACGAACCACCCAAGCAGGCGGGGGGGCACAGATACGCAGTATTTT
CDR3 protein: CASTNHPSRRGGTDTQYF

J gene: TRBJ1-1
D gene: -
clone size: -
V gene: TRBV6-7
CDR3 DNA: TGTGCCAGCAGTATTTCGACAGGGAACACTGAAGCTTTCTTT
CDR3 protein: CASSISTGNTEAFF

J gene: TRBJ2-1
D gene: -
clone size: -
V gene: TRBV7-9
CDR3 DNA: TGTGCCAGCAGCTTAGATACTCCTAGGCAGTTCTTC
CDR3 protein: CASSLDTPRQFF

J gene: TRBJ2-7
D gene: TRBD2
clone size: -
V gene: TRBV5-6
CDR3 DNA: TGTGCCAGCAGCCTTACAGTTGGGGGGGTAAGGGACGAGCAGTACTTC
CDR3 protein: CASSLTVGGVRDEQYF

J gene: TRBJ1-1
D gene: -
clone size: -
V gene: TRBV4-3
CDR3 DNA: TGCGCCAGCAGCCAAGATGGTCCCCCCCGGGGAGGCACTGAAGCTTTCTTT
CDR3 protein: CASSQDGPPRGGTEAFF

J gene: TRBJ2-7
D gene: TRBD2
clone size: -
V gene: TRBV14
CDR3 DNA: TGTGCCAGCAGCCCCAGAGGGATCGGGCGGGGGTTCGAGCAGTACTTC
CDR3 protein: CASSPRGIGRGFEQYF

J gene: TRBJ2-7
D gene: TRBD1
clone size: -
V gene: TRBV5-1
CDR3 DNA: TGCGCCAGCAGCCACATTTCGGACAGGGAGACCTACGAGCAGTACTTC
CDR3 protein: CASSHISDRETYEQYF

J gene: TRBJ2-6
D gene: -
clone size: -
V gene: TRBV7-9
CDR3 DNA: TGTGCCAGCAGCGTGCCTTTAGGGGGTAACCACTCTGGGGCCAACGTCCTGACTTTC
CDR3 protein: CASSVPLGGNHSGANVLTF

J gene: TRBJ1-3
D gene: TRBD1
clone size: few
V gene: TRBV7-8
CDR3 DNA: TGTGCCAGCAGCTCATTACAGGGGGGAGACACCATATATTTT
CDR3 protein: CASSSLQGGDTIYF

J gene: TRBJ2-2
D gene: TRBD2
clone size: -
V gene: TRBV7-9
CDR3 DNA: TGTGCCAGCAGCCCCGGGACTAGCGGACCTTCGGGAGGGGAGCTGTTTTTT
CDR3 protein: CASSPGTSGPSGGELFF

J gene: TRBJ2-3
D gene: -
clone size: -
V gene: TRBV6-4
CDR3 DNA: TGTGCCAGCAGCAGACAGGGCACAGATACGCAGTATTTT
CDR3 protein: CASSRQGTDTQYF

J gene: TRBJ2-2
D gene: -
clone size: -
V gene: TRBV10-3
CDR3 DNA: TGTGCCATCAGAGGGTTAGGGATGGGAGTTTCCGGGGAGCTGTTTTTT
CDR3 protein: CAIRGLGMGVSGELFF

J gene: TRBJ1-6
D gene: -
clone size: -
V gene: TRBV27
CDR3 DNA: TGTGCCAGCAGTTTAAGTGCACCGAGCTCCTATAATTCACCCCTCCACTTT
CDR3 protein: CASSLSAPSSYNSPLHF

J gene: TRBJ1-2
D gene: TRBD1
clone size: -
V gene: TRBV19
CDR3 DNA: TGTGCCAGTAGTATCTGGACAGGGGGCCTATATGGCTACACCTTC
CDR3 protein: CASSIWTGGLYGYTF

J gene: TRBJ2-1
D gene: -
clone size: -
V gene: TRBV9
CDR3 DNA: TGTGCCAGCAGTACAGGACGAGACTACAATGAGCAGTTCTTC
CDR3 protein: CASSTGRDYNEQFF

J gene: TRBJ2-3
D gene: TRBD2
clone size: -
V gene: TRBV27
CDR3 DNA: TGTGCCAGCAGTCCCCTAGGGGTAGCGGGACTAACAGATACGCAGTATTTT
CDR3 protein: CASSPLGVAGLTDTQYF

J gene: TRBJ1-1
D gene: TRBD1
clone size: -
V gene: TRBV27
CDR3 DNA: TGTGCCAGCAGCTCGGACAGGGGGGACCGATCCACTGAAGCTTTCTTT
CDR3 protein: CASSSDRGDRSTEAFF

J gene: TRBJ2-1
D gene: TRBD2
clone size: -
V gene: TRBV4-3
CDR3 DNA: TGCGCCAGCAGCCCAAGGGGCGGGGGGGCCGATGAGCAGTTCTTC
CDR3 protein: CASSPRGGGADEQFF

J gene: TRBJ2-3
D gene: TRBD2
clone size: -
V gene: TRBV5-6
CDR3 DNA: TGTGCCAGCAGCTTGGAGCGGGGGCTCGGCACAGATACGCAGTATTTT
CDR3 protein: CASSLERGLGTDTQYF

J gene: TRBJ2-1
D gene: TRBD2
clone size: few
V gene: TRBV7-9
CDR3 DNA: TGTGCCAGCAGCTTCGGTCAAGCGGGGGTTCACAATGAGCAGTTCTTC
CDR3 protein: CASSFGQAGVHNEQFF

J gene: TRBJ2-3
D gene: TRBD2
clone size: -
V gene: TRBV6-5
CDR3 DNA: TGTGCCAGCAGTTTTTTAGCGGGAGCTAGCACAGATACGCAGTATTTT
CDR3 protein: CASSFLAGASTDTQYF

J gene: TRBJ2-7
D gene: -
clone size: -
V gene: TRBV11-2
CDR3 DNA: TGTGCCAGCAGCCCCCCTTCCTACGAGCAGTACTTC
CDR3 protein: CASSPPSYEQYF

J gene: TRBJ1-2
D gene: TRBD1
clone size: -
V gene: TRBV27
CDR3 DNA: TGTGCCAGCAGTCCTCTAACTGACAGGGGGTTCTATGGCTACACCTTC
CDR3 protein: CASSPLTDRGFYGYTF

J gene: TRBJ2-1
D gene: TRBD2
clone size: few
V gene: TRBV27
CDR3 DNA: TGTGCCAGCAGTCCCGGCGGGGCGGGAGTTGATGAGCAGTTCTTC
CDR3 protein: CASSPGGAGVDEQFF

J gene: TRBJ2-7
D gene: -
clone size: -
V gene: TRBV6-1
CDR3 DNA: TGTGCCAGCAGTGAGGCCGAGCAGTACTTC
CDR3 protein: CASSEAEQYF

J gene: TRBJ2-1
D gene: TRBD1
clone size: -
V gene: TRBV28
CDR3 DNA: TGTGCCAGCAGTTTATTCGGGACAGGGGGATGGAATGAGCAGTTCTTC
CDR3 protein: CASSLFGTGGWNEQFF

J gene: TRBJ2-2
D gene: -
clone size: -
V gene: TRBV28
CDR3 DNA: TGTGCCAGCAGTTTAACCGGGTCGCACACCGGGGAGCTGTTTTTT
CDR3 protein: CASSLTGSHTGELFF

J gene: TRBJ2-3
D gene: TRBD2
clone size: -
V gene: TRBV7-2
CDR3 DNA: TGTGCCAGCAGCTCCCTAGCGGGGGTCACAGATACGCAGTATTTT
CDR3 protein: CASSSLAGVTDTQYF

J gene: TRBJ2-7
D gene: TRBD2
clone size: -
V gene: TRBV9
CDR3 DNA: TGTGCCAGCAGCGCCAAACGGGTCCGGGACTACTCCTACGAGCAGTACTTC
CDR3 protein: CASSAKRVRDYSYEQYF

J gene: TRBJ2-7
D gene: -
clone size: once
V gene: TRBV5-1
CDR3 DNA: TGCGCCAGCAGCCGCCCCAGCGTCGAGCAGTACTTC
CDR3 protein: CASSRPSVEQYF

J gene: TRBJ2-7
D gene: -
clone size: -
V gene: TRBV27
CDR3 DNA: TGTGCCAGCAGTTTACCCCCGGGGGCGGGAGTAGCCGAGCAGTACTTC
CDR3 protein: CASSLPPGAGVAEQYF

J gene: TRBJ2-5
D gene: TRBD2
clone size: -
V gene: TRBV5-6
CDR3 DNA: TGTGCCAGCAGCTCCTACCTAGCGGCAGAGGACCAAGAGACCCAGTACTTC
CDR3 protein: CASSSYLAAEDQETQYF

J gene: TRBJ1-2
D gene: -
clone size: -
V gene: TRBV9
CDR3 DNA: TGTGCCAGCAGCGTAGGGGGCTTTGACGGCTACACCTTC
CDR3 protein: CASSVGGFDGYTF

J gene: TRBJ2-4
D gene: TRBD1
clone size: -
V gene: TRBV7-8
CDR3 DNA: TGTGCCAGCAGCCCAAGTCGCCAGGGGGAGGCCAAAAACATTCAGTACTTC
CDR3 protein: CASSPSRQGEAKNIQYF

J gene: TRBJ2-3
D gene: TRBD2
clone size: once
V gene: TRBV5-4
CDR3 DNA: TGTGCCAGCAGCGGGACTAGCGGAATCCAGGATACGCAGTATTTT
CDR3 protein: CASSGTSGIQDTQYF

J gene: TRBJ1-5
D gene: TRBD1
clone size: -
V gene: TRBV4-3
CDR3 DNA: TGCGCCAGCAGCCAGGAGACAGGGGTCAATCAGCCCCAGCATTTT
CDR3 protein: CASSQETGVNQPQHF

J gene: TRBJ1-2
D gene: TRBD1
clone size: once
V gene: TRBV7-9
CDR3 DNA: TGTGCCAGCAGCCTCCCGGGACAGGGTCACACCTTC
CDR3 protein: CASSLPGQGHTF

J gene: TRBJ1-4
D gene: -
clone size: -
V gene: TRBV9
CDR3 DNA: TGTGCCAGCAGCGTAGACAGGGCAGTTGAAAAACTGTTTTTT
CDR3 protein: CASSVDRAVEKLFF

J gene: TRBJ2-3
D gene: -
clone size: -
V gene: TRBV11-2
CDR3 DNA: TGTGCCAGCAGGGGGGCGGGGGAGTTCACAGATACGCAGTATTTT
CDR3 protein: CASRGAGEFTDTQYF

J gene: TRBJ2-3
D gene: -
clone size: -
V gene: TRBV27
CDR3 DNA: TGTGCCAGCAGTTCCCGGGGTGGCGGGACCACAGATACGCAGTATTTT
CDR3 protein: CASSSRGGGTTDTQYF

J gene: TRBJ2-1
D gene: TRBD2
clone size: -
V gene: TRBV13
CDR3 DNA: TGTGCCAGCAGCCAAACAAGCGGGAACTCCTACAATGAGCAGTTCTTC
CDR3 protein: CASSQTSGNSYNEQFF

J gene: TRBJ2-5
D gene: TRBD1
clone size: -
V gene: TRBV5-5
CDR3 DNA: TGTGCCAGCAGACCAGAGGGGACAGGGGGGGAGACCCAGTACTTC
CDR3 protein: CASRPEGTGGETQYF

J gene: TRBJ2-7
D gene: -
clone size: -
V gene: TRBV19
CDR3 DNA: TGTGCCAGTAGTGCAACAGGGACCGAGCAGTACTTC
CDR3 protein: CASSATGTEQYF